The entry below describes one TCR beta chain. Antigen specificity is unknown. The entirety of the isolated RNA underwent reverse transcription, so expressed TCRB transcripts were sequenced. Read counts averaged around 3.6 million for samples of naive, central memory and regulatory T cells. The protocol was immunoSEQ multiplex PCR, while the TCRdb copy is restricted to in-frame clones and leaves out a portion. The sample consists of some 330,000 clones, around 10% of them appearing once. Sorted populations were all over 98% pure. The germline V gene encodes CDR1 GTSNPN and CDR2 SVGIG (reference sequence). The ends were cut back, 0 bases at V and 5 bases at J, with 5 bases in the middle. The CDR3 is 11 amino acids. These data originate in a study of beta chain features in type 1 diabetes. Study-wide results and caveats: A PCR bias possibly favoring shorter templates would apply equally to patients and controls. For Type 1 diabetes patients, all four CD4+ subsets carried TCRB CDR3s that were moderately but significantly shorter.

Material for sequencing was naive CD4+ T cells from blood. This TCR came from a woman between 25 and 40 years old in good health. The rearrangement links TRBV30 to TRBJ2-7; the D is unclear. The CDR3 coding sequence is TGTGCCTGGAGTGTTAATCACGAGCAGTACTTC. Protein sequence: CAWSVNHEQYF.